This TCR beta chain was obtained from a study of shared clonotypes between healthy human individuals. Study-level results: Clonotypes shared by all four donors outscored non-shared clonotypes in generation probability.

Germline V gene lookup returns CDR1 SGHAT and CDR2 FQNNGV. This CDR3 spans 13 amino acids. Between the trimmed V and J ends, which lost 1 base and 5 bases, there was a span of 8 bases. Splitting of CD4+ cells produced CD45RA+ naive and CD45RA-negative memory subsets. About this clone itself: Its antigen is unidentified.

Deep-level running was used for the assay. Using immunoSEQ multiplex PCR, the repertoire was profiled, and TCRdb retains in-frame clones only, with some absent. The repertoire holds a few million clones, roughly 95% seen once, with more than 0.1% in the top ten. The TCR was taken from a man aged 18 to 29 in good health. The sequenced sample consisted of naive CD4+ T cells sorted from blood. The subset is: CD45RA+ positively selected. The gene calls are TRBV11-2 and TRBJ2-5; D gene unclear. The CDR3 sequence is CASSLGIGETQYF. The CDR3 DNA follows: TGTGCCAGCAGCTTAGGAATAGGGGAGACCCAGTACTTC. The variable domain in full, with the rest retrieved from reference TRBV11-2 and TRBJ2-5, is EAGVAQSPRYKIIEKRQSVAFWCNPISGHATLYWYQQILGQGPKLLIQFQNNGVVDDSQLPKDRFSAERLKGVDSTLKIQPAKLEDSAVYLCASSLGIGETQYFGPGTRLLVL.